The present entry profiles one T cell receptor (beta chain) with its context. Its specificity is unknown. These data are taken from a study of cytomegalovirus exposure and HLA in healthy donors. Study conclusions and caveats: Investigators reported more than 150 TCR beta chains as tied to cytomegalovirus. Likely technical artifact: a cluster of highly shared sequence variants.

Nominally healthy donors were sampled, though unrecorded immune exposures were likely. A multiplex PCR was run with 60 Vbeta primers and 13 Jbeta primers. Sequencing used immunoSEQ multiplex PCR; TCRdb keeps in-frame clones, though not all of them. The data contain under 200,000 clones, around four fifths of them seen just once; the ten biggest clones take up about 1.9%. The sequencing sample was made of PBMCs. This receptor was identified in a woman aged 18 to 35 in good health and CMV-seronegative.

CDR3 residues: CASSLAGGQGAESSYEQYF. In DNA, the CDR3 is TGCGCCAGCAGCTTGGCCGGGGGTCAGGGGGCGGAAAGCTCCTACGAGCAGTACTTC. The chain carries TRBV5-1 and TRBJ2-7; 8 bases map to TRBD1. Trimming cost V 0 bases and J 0 bases; bases outside gene matches: 14. The germline CDR1 and CDR2 sequences are SGHRS and YFSETQ. There are 19 residues in the CDR3.